The 3 T cell receptor beta chains listed next were all sequenced from one sample in a study of T cell responses to AZD1222 COVID-19 vaccine. Assay: immunoSEQ multiplex PCR; the TCRdb copy retains only in-frame clones and omits some. The sample shows 140,000 to 150,000 clones, about nine tenths of them seen only once. Sequenced material: peripheral blood, taken 28 days after the second AZD1222 dose. These receptors originate from an adult who received the AZD1222 COVID-19 vaccine.

This chain connects TRBV27 to TRBJ2-7, with a weak D call TRBD1 (5 bases). The CDR3 consists of 13 residues. Germline V gives CDR1 MNHEY, CDR2 SMNVEV (reference sequence). V lost 3 bases, J lost 6 bases, and 12 bases lay in between. CDR3 nucleotide sequence: TGTGCCAGCAGTTTTCAGGGAATTGGCGAGCAGTACTTC. Translated, it gives CASSFQGIGEQYF.

This sequence joins TRBV11-3 and TRBJ1-6; the match to TRBD1 covers 7 bases. The CDR3 length is 14 residues. Germline-derived CDR1 and CDR2 are SGHNT and YENEEA. V was pared by 2 bases and J by 8 bases, with 3 bases of the junction left unmatched. CDR3 in DNA: TGTGCCAGCAGCTTAAGTACAGGGGATTCACCCCTCCACTTT. Translated, it gives CASSLSTGDSPLHF. The entire variable domain, with the rest obtained from reference TRBV11-3 and TRBJ1-6, is as follows: EAGVVQSPRYKIIEKKQPVAFWCNPISGHNTLYWYLQNLGQGPELLIRYENEEAVDDSQLPKDRFSAERLKGVDSTLKIQPAELGDSAVYLCASSLSTGDSPLHFGNGTRLTVT.

The rearrangement uses TRBV4-1 and TRBJ2-1; a weak D match, TRBD1 (5 bases). Trimming removed 4 bases from V and 7 bases from J, with 20 bases in between. CDR1 is MGHRA, CDR2 YSYEKL, per germline. The CDR3 contains 16 residues. CDR3 bases: TGCGCCAGCAGCCGATTCAAACCTAGACAGCTTAATGAGCAGTTCTTC. Translated: CASSRFKPRQLNEQFF.